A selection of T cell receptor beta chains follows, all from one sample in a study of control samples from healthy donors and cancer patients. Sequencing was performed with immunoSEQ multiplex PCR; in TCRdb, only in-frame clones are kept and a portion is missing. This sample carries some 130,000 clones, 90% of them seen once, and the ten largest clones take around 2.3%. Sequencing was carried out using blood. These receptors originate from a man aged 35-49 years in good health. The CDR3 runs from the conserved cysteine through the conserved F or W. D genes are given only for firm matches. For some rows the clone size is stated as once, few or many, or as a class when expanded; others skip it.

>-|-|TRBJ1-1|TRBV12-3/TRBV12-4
CASSLGSTEAFF
TGTGCCAGCAGCTTAGGGTCGACTGAAGCTTTCTTT
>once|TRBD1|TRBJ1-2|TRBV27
CASSRAGGNYGYTF
TGTGCCAGCAGCCGGGCAGGGGGTAACTATGGCTACACCTTC
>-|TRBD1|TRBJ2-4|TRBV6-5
CASRRQGGIQYF
TGTGCCAGCAGGAGACAGGGTGGCATTCAGTACTTC
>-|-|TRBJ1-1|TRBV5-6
CASSLGLLNTEAFF
TGTGCCAGCAGCTTGGGACTCTTGAACACTGAAGCTTTCTTT
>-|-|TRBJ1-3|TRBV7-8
CASSGAIGGNTIYF
TGTGCCAGCAGCGGGGCGATCGGTGGAAACACCATATATTTT
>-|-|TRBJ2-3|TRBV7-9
CASSSSGKRTQYF
TGTGCCAGCAGCTCCTCCGGGAAACGCACGCAGTATTTT
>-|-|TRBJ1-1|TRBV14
CASSQPLGAAAFF
TGTGCCAGCAGCCAACCCTTGGGGGCAGCGGCTTTCTTT
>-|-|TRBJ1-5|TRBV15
CATSRDRGEANQPQHF
TGTGCCACCAGCAGAGATAGGGGTGAGGCTAATCAGCCCCAGCATTTT
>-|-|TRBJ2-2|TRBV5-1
CASSFHPGELFF
TGCGCCAGCAGCTTCCATCCCGGGGAGCTGTTTTTT
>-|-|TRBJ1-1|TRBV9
CASSAPLNTEAFF
TGTGCCAGCAGCGCCCCCCTGAACACTGAAGCTTTCTTT
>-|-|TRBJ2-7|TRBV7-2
CASSPSYEQYF
TGTGCCAGCAGCCCTTCCTACGAGCAGTACTTC
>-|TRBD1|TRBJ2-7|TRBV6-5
CASSQGQLYEQYF
TGTGCCAGCAGTCAGGGACAGCTCTACGAGCAGTACTTC
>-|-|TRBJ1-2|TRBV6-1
CASSEWAGSGYTF
TGTGCCAGCAGTGAATGGGCCGGATCAGGCTACACCTTC
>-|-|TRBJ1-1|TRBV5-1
CASSFGGSSTEAFF
TGCGCCAGCAGCTTCGGGGGGTCGAGCACTGAAGCTTTCTTT
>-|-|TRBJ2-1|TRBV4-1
CASSHQQGDSGMYNEQFF
TGCGCCAGCAGCCACCAGCAGGGGGATAGCGGGATGTACAATGAGCAGTTCTTC
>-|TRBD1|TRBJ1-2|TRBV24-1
CATSGRITGGTFPYGYTF
TGTGCCACCAGTGGGCGAATAACAGGGGGAACTTTCCCCTATGGCTACACCTTC
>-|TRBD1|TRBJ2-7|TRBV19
CASSLGQGAMDEQYF
TGTGCCAGTAGTCTGGGACAGGGGGCCATGGACGAGCAGTACTTC
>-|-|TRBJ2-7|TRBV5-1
CASSLTSSYEQYF
TGCGCCAGCAGCTTGACGAGCTCCTACGAGCAGTACTTC
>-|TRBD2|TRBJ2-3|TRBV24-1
CATSGRGDTTDTQYF
TGTGCCACCTCGGGGCGGGGGGACACCACAGATACGCAGTATTTT
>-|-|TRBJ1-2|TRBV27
CASSSPGAGGYTF
TGTGCCAGCAGTTCCCCGGGGGCCGGCGGCTACACCTTC
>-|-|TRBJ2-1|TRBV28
CASIPSAVPNEQFF
TGTGCCAGCATACCTAGCGCGGTCCCCAATGAGCAGTTCTTC
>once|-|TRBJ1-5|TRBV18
CASSPSDRSNQPQHF
TGTGCCAGCTCACCGAGTGACAGGAGCAATCAGCCCCAGCATTTT
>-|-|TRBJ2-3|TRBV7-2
CASSLEVWGTDTQYF
TGTGCCAGCAGCTTAGAGGTTTGGGGCACAGATACGCAGTATTTT
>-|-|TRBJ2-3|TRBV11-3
CASSWGDSSTDTQYF
TGTGCCAGCAGCTGGGGGGACTCCTCTACAGATACGCAGTATTTT
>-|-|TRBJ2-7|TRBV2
CASRVDRLGNEQYF
TGTGCCAGCAGGGTGGATCGCCTCGGGAACGAGCAGTACTTC
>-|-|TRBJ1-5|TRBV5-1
CASSRDSMGQPQHF
TGCGCCAGCAGTCGTGACTCGATGGGGCAGCCCCAGCATTTT
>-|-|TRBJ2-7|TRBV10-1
CASSEKSWAREQYF
TGCGCCAGCAGTGAGAAGTCCTGGGCCCGCGAGCAGTACTTC
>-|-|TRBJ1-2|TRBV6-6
CASSPQIPTNYGYTF
TGTGCCAGCAGTCCACAGATCCCCACTAACTATGGCTACACCTTC
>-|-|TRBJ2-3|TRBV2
CASSVGGPDTQYF
TGTGCCAGCAGTGTGGGTGGGCCAGATACGCAGTATTTT
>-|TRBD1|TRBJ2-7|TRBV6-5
CASTTRTGSGLEQYF
TGTGCCAGCACTACCCGGACAGGGAGCGGTCTCGAGCAGTACTTC
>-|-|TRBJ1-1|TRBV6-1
CASSDMDALTEAFF
TGTGCCAGCAGTGACATGGACGCCTTGACTGAAGCTTTCTTT
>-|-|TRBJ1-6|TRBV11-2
CASSYPGYNSPLHF
TGTGCCAGCAGTTACCCGGGGTATAATTCACCCCTCCACTTT
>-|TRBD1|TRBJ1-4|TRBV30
CAWTGTGIGKLFF
TGTGCCTGGACCGGGACAGGCATCGGTAAACTGTTTTTT
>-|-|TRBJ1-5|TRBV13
CASSLGFQPQHF
TGTGCCAGCAGCTTAGGGTTTCAGCCCCAGCATTTT
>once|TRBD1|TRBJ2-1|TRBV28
CASSQPGQGIDNEQFF
TGTGCCAGCAGTCAACCGGGACAGGGAATCGACAATGAGCAGTTCTTC
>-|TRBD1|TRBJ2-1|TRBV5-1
CASSLFVGQGYNEQFF
TGCGCCAGCAGCTTGTTTGTGGGACAGGGTTACAATGAGCAGTTCTTC
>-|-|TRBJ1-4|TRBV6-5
CASSWTATNEKLFF
TGTGCCAGCAGCTGGACGGCGACTAATGAAAAACTGTTTTTT
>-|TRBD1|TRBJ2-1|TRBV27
CASSLSPDRAGYNEQFF
TGTGCCAGCAGTTTATCCCCTGACAGGGCGGGTTACAATGAGCAGTTCTTC
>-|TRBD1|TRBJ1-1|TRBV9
CASSVAGTGMNTEAFF
TGTGCCAGCAGCGTAGCCGGGACAGGTATGAACACTGAAGCTTTCTTT
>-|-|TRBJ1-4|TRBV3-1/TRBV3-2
CASSLMSGLPNEKLFF
TGTGCCAGCAGCCTCATGTCAGGGCTTCCTAATGAAAAACTGTTTTTT
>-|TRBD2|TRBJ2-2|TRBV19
CASSIRAGLYTGELFF
TGTGCCAGTAGTATAAGAGCGGGACTATACACCGGGGAGCTGTTTTTT
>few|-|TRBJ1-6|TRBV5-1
CASTTGLGGINSPLHF
TGCGCCAGCACCACAGGATTGGGCGGGATTAATTCACCCCTCCACTTT
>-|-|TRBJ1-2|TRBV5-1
CASSPGDNYGYTF
TGCGCCAGCAGCCCGGGGGACAACTATGGCTACACCTTC
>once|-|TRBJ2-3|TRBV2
CASSEVRGGTDTQYF
TGTGCCAGCAGTGAAGTCAGGGGTGGCACAGATACGCAGTATTTT
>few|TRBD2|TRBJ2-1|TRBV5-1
CASSLLDVAGGYNEQFF
TGCGCCAGCAGCTTGCTCGATGTAGCGGGGGGCTACAATGAGCAGTTCTTC
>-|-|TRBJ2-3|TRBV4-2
CASSQDAASPTQYF
TGTGCCAGCAGCCAAGATGCGGCTAGTCCTACGCAGTATTTT
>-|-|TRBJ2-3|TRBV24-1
CATSGLSADTQYF
TGTGCCACCAGTGGCTTAAGCGCAGATACGCAGTATTTT
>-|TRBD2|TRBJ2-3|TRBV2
CASRRLAGGADTQYF
TGTGCCAGCAGGCGACTAGCGGGGGGGGCGGATACGCAGTATTTT
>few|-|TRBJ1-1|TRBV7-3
CASSLRREGTEAFF
TGTGCCAGCAGCTTAAGGAGGGAGGGCACTGAAGCTTTCTTT
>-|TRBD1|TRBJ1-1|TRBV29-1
CSVEGLQGADTEAFF
TGCAGCGTTGAAGGTCTCCAGGGGGCTGACACTGAAGCTTTCTTT
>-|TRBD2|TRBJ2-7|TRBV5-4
CASSGERGQYYEQYF
TGTGCCAGCAGCGGGGAGCGGGGCCAATACTACGAGCAGTACTTC
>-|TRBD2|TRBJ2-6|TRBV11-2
CAGGGMYSGANVLTF
TGTGCCGGCGGGGGGATGTACTCTGGGGCCAACGTCCTGACTTTC
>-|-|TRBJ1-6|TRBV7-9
CASSLAGLVLGNSPLHF
TGTGCCAGCAGCTTAGCAGGCCTCGTCCTGGGCAATTCACCCCTCCACTTT